A selection of T cell receptor beta chains follows, all from one sample in a study of cytomegalovirus exposure and HLA in healthy donors. Assay used: immunoSEQ multiplex PCR; TCRdb lists only in-frame clones, some missing. The sample lists around 110,000 clones, 88% occurring once. Sequenced sample: PBMCs. These receptors all stem from a woman between 18 and 30 years old in good health and CMV-seropositive. CDR3s include the opening cysteine and the closing phenylalanine or tryptophan. D genes are given only for firm matches. Part of the rows lack a size; the others show once, few, many or a class for expanded clones.

abundance	v_gene	d_gene	j_gene	CDR3nt	CDR3aa
many	TRBV4-3	TRBD1	TRBJ1-4	TGCGCCAGCAGCCCTGAGACAGGGGGGTCTGAAAAACTGTTTTTT	CASSPETGGSEKLFF
NA	TRBV4-3	TRBD2	TRBJ2-3	TGCGCCAGCAGCCCAGACCTAGCGGGGGGGCCGGATACGCAGTATTTT	CASSPDLAGGPDTQYF
once	TRBV15	TRBD1	TRBJ1-2	TGTGCCACCAGCAACCGGGACAGCTATGGCTACACCTTC	CATSNRDSYGYTF
NA	TRBV4-1	NA	TRBJ1-5	TGCGCCAGCAGCCAAGGCAGGCATCAGCCCCAGCATTTT	CASSQGRHQPQHF
NA	TRBV11-2	NA	TRBJ2-3	TGTGCCAGCAGCTTCAAAGCCGGAGGCACGGCCACAGATACGCAGTATTTT	CASSFKAGGTATDTQYF
NA	TRBV10-3	TRBD1	TRBJ1-4	TGTGCCATCAGGGGACAGGGAGAGGAAAAACTGTTTTTT	CAIRGQGEEKLFF
NA	TRBV10-3	TRBD1	TRBJ2-1	TGTGCCATCCCCGGGACAGGGGGGGATGAGCAGTTCTTC	CAIPGTGGDEQFF
NA	TRBV7-7	TRBD1	TRBJ1-3	TGTGCTAGCAGCTTAGCGGAGGGGGCAGGAAACACCATATATTTT	CASSLAEGAGNTIYF
NA	TRBV6-6	NA	TRBJ2-3	TGTGCCACCAGACAGGGAGGGACAGATACGCAGTATTTT	CATRQGGTDTQYF
NA	TRBV29-1	TRBD2	TRBJ2-2	TGCAGCGTACCGAGCGGGACCAACACCGGGGAGCTGTTTTTT	CSVPSGTNTGELFF
NA	TRBV28	NA	TRBJ1-1	TGTGCCAGCAGCGACCAATGGGCCGGGAACACTGAAGCTTTCTTT	CASSDQWAGNTEAFF
NA	TRBV6-4	NA	TRBJ1-2	TGTGCCAGCAGTCCATCGACAGGCTCTAACTATGGCTACACCTTC	CASSPSTGSNYGYTF
NA	TRBV13	TRBD1	TRBJ1-6	TGTGCCAGCAGCAAGATCCGGACAGGTTTTAATTCACCCCTCCACTTT	CASSKIRTGFNSPLHF
once	TRBV4-1	TRBD2	TRBJ2-3	TGCGCCAGCAGCCAGGGGAGCGGGGGGGTATTCGCAGATACGCAGTATTTT	CASSQGSGGVFADTQYF
NA	TRBV7-6	TRBD1	TRBJ2-7	TGTGCCAGCAGCTCCAGGGGGCGCGGGTACGAGCAGTACTTC	CASSSRGRGYEQYF
NA	TRBV19	NA	TRBJ1-5	TGTGCCAGTAGTGCGCAGAGGAGTCAGCCCCAGCATTTT	CASSAQRSQPQHF
NA	TRBV27	TRBD1	TRBJ1-2	TGTGCCAGCAGTTCGAACCTGGACAGGGGGCTAGATGGCTACACCTTC	CASSSNLDRGLDGYTF
NA	TRBV27	TRBD1	TRBJ1-4	TGTGCCAGCAGTTTCGGAGGGGGCGCTCGGGAAAAACTGTTTTTT	CASSFGGGAREKLFF
NA	TRBV7-2	NA	TRBJ1-1	TGTGCCAGCAGTAAGGGACACGCGAACACTGAAGCTTTCTTT	CASSKGHANTEAFF
NA	TRBV10-3	NA	TRBJ2-3	TGTGCCATCAAGTCCGGGACTCACCCTAGCACAGATACGCAGTATTTT	CAIKSGTHPSTDTQYF
NA	TRBV4-1	NA	TRBJ1-3	TGCGCCAGCAGCCAAGAATCGGACAGAAATCTTCCCTCTGGAAACACCATATATTTT	CASSQESDRNLPSGNTIYF
NA	TRBV9	TRBD1	TRBJ2-7	TGTGCCAGCAGCCAAACCCGGACAGGGGAGCCCTACGAGCAGTACTTC	CASSQTRTGEPYEQYF
NA	TRBV6-1	NA	TRBJ1-2	TGTGCCAGCAGTGAAAAGGACAGAGCTACCCATGGCTACACCTTC	CASSEKDRATHGYTF
NA	TRBV9	TRBD1	TRBJ1-1	TGTGCCAGCAGCTGGGGGACAGAGAACACTGAAGCTTTCTTT	CASSWGTENTEAFF
NA	TRBV7-9	TRBD2	TRBJ2-1	TGTGCCAGCAGCCACCTAGCGGGTAGCTACAATGAGCAGTTCTTC	CASSHLAGSYNEQFF
NA	TRBV28	NA	TRBJ2-3	TGTGCCAGCAGATCACTAGGGGATACGCAGTATTTT	CASRSLGDTQYF
NA	TRBV4-1	NA	TRBJ1-5	TGCGCCAGCAGCTATGGGACAAGGTTCCAGCCCCAGCATTTT	CASSYGTRFQPQHF
NA	TRBV28	NA	TRBJ1-2	TGTGCCAGCAGTTCCGACAGAGCCTATGGCTACACCTTC	CASSSDRAYGYTF
NA	TRBV2	NA	TRBJ1-2	TGTGCCAGCAGTGAAAGGTTGGGACATGATTATGGCTACACCTTC	CASSERLGHDYGYTF
NA	TRBV5-1	NA	TRBJ2-2	TGCGCCAGCAGAGAGACGGGGGTAACCGGGGAGCTGTTTTTT	CASRETGVTGELFF
once	TRBV19	NA	TRBJ1-5	TGTGCCAGTAGTATCGGGACTCGTTCGGCTCAGCCCCAGCATTTT	CASSIGTRSAQPQHF
NA	TRBV15	NA	TRBJ1-4	TGTGCCACCAGCAGAGAGAGGGGGACACCGAATGAAAAACTGTTTTTT	CATSRERGTPNEKLFF
NA	TRBV14	NA	TRBJ2-3	TGTGCCAGCAGCCATCTCCAGTCCACAGATACGCAGTATTTT	CASSHLQSTDTQYF
NA	TRBV6-5	NA	TRBJ1-6	TGTGCCAGCAGTTACTCGAGAGGGTTTGGTTCACCCCTCCACTTT	CASSYSRGFGSPLHF
once	TRBV7-2	TRBD2	TRBJ2-7	TGTGCCAGCAGCGAACTAGCGGGGGGGGACTACGAGCAGTACTTC	CASSELAGGDYEQYF
NA	TRBV18	NA	TRBJ1-1	TGTGCCAGCTCAGGCAGGACGGGGACTGAAGCTTTCTTT	CASSGRTGTEAFF
NA	TRBV5-1	NA	TRBJ2-1	TGCGCCAGCAGCTTGGGTACCTACAATGAGCAGTTCTTC	CASSLGTYNEQFF
NA	TRBV27	NA	TRBJ1-2	TGTGCCGCAGGAGGGATGGGCTACGGTGGCTACACCTTC	CAAGGMGYGGYTF
few	TRBV4-1	NA	TRBJ1-2	TGCGCCAGCAGCCAAGATCCCGCGACTATCTATGGCTACACCTTC	CASSQDPATIYGYTF
NA	TRBV6-1	NA	TRBJ1-3	TGTGCCAGCAGTGAAACCCTCACTCGCGGTGGAAACACCATATATTTT	CASSETLTRGGNTIYF
NA	TRBV28	NA	TRBJ1-5	TGTGCCAGCAGCCCCCACGCCAAACGGAATCAGCCCCAGCATTTT	CASSPHAKRNQPQHF
few	TRBV12-5	NA	TRBJ2-2	TGTGCTAGTGGTAGGGTGTCTAGCACGAACACCGGGGAGCTGTTTTTT	CASGRVSSTNTGELFF
few	TRBV5-4	TRBD1	TRBJ2-7	TGTGCCAGCAGCTTGGGGACAGGGGCCTACGAGCAGTACTTC	CASSLGTGAYEQYF
NA	TRBV19	TRBD1	TRBJ1-2	TGTGCCAGTAGTATCGGTGGCAGGGGGCATGGTGGCTACACCTTC	CASSIGGRGHGGYTF
NA	TRBV4-1	NA	TRBJ2-3	TGCGCCAGCAGCCACACCAGGGGGGTAGGGGCCACAGATACGCAGTATTTT	CASSHTRGVGATDTQYF
NA	TRBV14	NA	TRBJ2-7	TGTGCCAGCAGCCACAGCTCCTACGAGCAGTACTTC	CASSHSSYEQYF
few	TRBV4-1	NA	TRBJ1-2	TGCGCCAGCGGTGCGGGGGCGGATGGCTACACCTTC	CASGAGADGYTF
few	TRBV28	NA	TRBJ1-2	TGTGCCAGCAGTTCGACCCTGGACTGGAACACCTTC	CASSSTLDWNTF
NA	TRBV18	TRBD1	TRBJ2-7	TGTGCCAGCTCACCGCGCCGGGACAGGGCCTACGAGCAGTACTTC	CASSPRRDRAYEQYF
NA	TRBV11-2	NA	TRBJ2-3	TGTGCCAGCAGCCCGAGCCGGACAGATACGCAGTATTTT	CASSPSRTDTQYF
NA	TRBV27	NA	TRBJ1-2	TGTGCCAGCAGTGGTACAGGGAACTATGGCTACACCTTC	CASSGTGNYGYTF
NA	TRBV6-1	TRBD1	TRBJ1-2	TGTGCCAGCAGTGGACAGGGGGACTATGGCTACACCTTC	CASSGQGDYGYTF